These T cell receptor beta chains were read from a single sample in a study of CD8 T cells in Susac syndrome. TCRdb re-analysed the immunoSEQ multiplex PCR reads in MiXCR, keeping a single row per CDR3 protein. Of some 200,000 distinct CDR3 sequences in the sample, roughly 94% were seen once. Material for sequencing was CD8+ T cells from PBMCs. The receptors here all came from a human donor with Susac syndrome. The CDR3 runs from the conserved cysteine through the conserved F or W. The D gene is left open where the match is weak. The size field is filled for only some rows; it gives once, few, many or a size class.

TGTGCCAGCAGCTTAGTCGCGGGGGAGGCAGATACGCAGTATTTT	CASSLVAGEADTQYF	TRBV7-9	15	.	TRBJ2-3	TRBD2
TGCAGCGTTGAAGACCCGACTAGCGGGTTTTACGAGCAGTACTTC	CSVEDPTSGFYEQYF	TRBV29-1	15	.	TRBJ2-7	TRBD2
TGTGCCAGCACTCCAGGGGGCGCCGGCTATGGCTACACCTTC	CASTPGGAGYGYTF	TRBV3-1	14	.	TRBJ1-2	TRBD1
TGTGCCAGCAGCTTAGCCGACTATGGCTACACCTTC	CASSLADYGYTF	TRBV7-9	12	.	TRBJ1-2	.
TGTGCCGCTGACCCGGGACAGGGGTTCCACGAGCAGTACTTC	CAADPGQGFHEQYF	TRBV2	14	.	TRBJ2-7	TRBD1
TGTGCCAGCAGTAAAGATAGCGGGGGGGGTACCGGGGAGCTGTTTTTT	CASSKDSGGGTGELFF	TRBV27	16	once	TRBJ2-2	TRBD2
TGTGCCAGCAGTTCTCGGACAGTTTACTATGGCTACACCTTC	CASSSRTVYYGYTF	TRBV5-6	14	.	TRBJ1-2	.
TGTGCCAGCAGTTATGGCAGGGGGCGTTACAATGAGCAGTTCTTC	CASSYGRGRYNEQFF	TRBV27	15	.	TRBJ2-1	TRBD1
TGTGCCAGCAGTTCCCGGGCCGGACTCGAGCAGTTCTTC	CASSSRAGLEQFF	TRBV12-3/TRBV12-4	13	.	TRBJ2-1	.
TGTGCCAGCCGGCTGGCAGTCTCGAATCAGCCCCAGCATTTT	CASRLAVSNQPQHF	TRBV28	14	.	TRBJ1-5	.
TGCAGTGCTAGAGATAGCATAGCGCTTTACAATGAGCAGTTCTTC	CSARDSIALYNEQFF	TRBV20-1	15	.	TRBJ2-1	.
TGCAGTGCTAGCCACCCCGGGGTCTTT	CSASHPGVF	TRBV20-1	9	.	TRBJ1-1	.
TGTGCCAGCAGCCAAAGACAGGGGCAAGAGACCCAGTACTTC	CASSQRQGQETQYF	TRBV25-1	14	.	TRBJ2-5	TRBD1
TGTGCCATCAGTGAGTTGTGGGGACAGGGTCCCGAGACCCAGTACTTC	CAISELWGQGPETQYF	TRBV10-3	16	.	TRBJ2-5	TRBD1
TGTGCCAGCAGTCCCACCCATAGGTTCAGGGGGGACTACGAGCAGTACTTC	CASSPTHRFRGDYEQYF	TRBV12-3/TRBV12-4	17	once	TRBJ2-7	.
TGTGCCAGCAGCGTAGGCGGTGCCACCGGGGAGCTGTTTTTT	CASSVGGATGELFF	TRBV9	14	.	TRBJ2-2	.
TGCGCCAGCAGCCCCGGTGCTAGCGGGACGGTTTACGAGCAGTACTTC	CASSPGASGTVYEQYF	TRBV5-1	16	.	TRBJ2-7	TRBD2
TGCGCCAGCAGCCGACCCCTAGTTGGACCAGACTATGGCTACACCTTC	CASSRPLVGPDYGYTF	TRBV5-1	16	.	TRBJ1-2	.
TGTGCCAGCAGTTTTCCGGGATCCTACGAGCAGTACTTC	CASSFPGSYEQYF	TRBV12-3/TRBV12-4	13	.	TRBJ2-7	.
TGTGCCAGCAGCCCGTCGCCGGGTTACTATGGCTACACCTTC	CASSPSPGYYGYTF	TRBV12-3/TRBV12-4	14	.	TRBJ1-2	.
TGTGCCAGCAGTTTTCAGGCAAGCTACGAGCAGTACTTC	CASSFQASYEQYF	TRBV28	13	.	TRBJ2-7	.
TGTGCCAGCAGCTTTTTGGGACTAGCGGGGGGGCCTCACGTCTACGAGCAGTACTTC	CASSFLGLAGGPHVYEQYF	TRBV7-8	19	.	TRBJ2-7	TRBD2
TGTGCCAGCAGTTTACTAGCGGCCTCCTACGAGCAGTACTTC	CASSLLAASYEQYF	TRBV28	14	few	TRBJ2-7	TRBD2
TGTGCCAGCAGGGACGCTGACTATCAGCCCCAGCATTTT	CASRDADYQPQHF	TRBV2	13	.	TRBJ1-5	.
TGTGCCAGCAGCATGACTAGCGGGGTGTACAATGAGCAGTTCTTC	CASSMTSGVYNEQFF	TRBV5-4	15	.	TRBJ2-1	TRBD2
TGTGCCAGCTCACCAGGGCGGAGCAATCAGCCCCAGCATTTT	CASSPGRSNQPQHF	TRBV18	14	.	TRBJ1-5	.
TGTGCCAGCAGTTCAACCCAGGGGGTCCAAGAGACCCAGTACTTC	CASSSTQGVQETQYF	TRBV28	15	.	TRBJ2-5	TRBD1
TGTGCCAGTAGCGACAGCATTAACTATGGCTACACCTTC	CASSDSINYGYTF	TRBV19	13	.	TRBJ1-2	.
TGTGCCAGCAGCGTATCTAGCGGGGGGGCATGGCAAGAGACCCAGTACTTC	CASSVSSGGAWQETQYF	TRBV9	17	.	TRBJ2-5	TRBD2
TGTGCCAGCAGCTTCGGGACCCACTACGAGCAGTACTTC	CASSFGTHYEQYF	TRBV5-4	13	.	TRBJ2-7	.
TGTGCCAGCAGCCAAGATAACTACGAGCAGTACTTC	CASSQDNYEQYF	TRBV3-1	12	few	TRBJ2-7	.
TGTGCCAGCAGCCAAGATCCGGGTGAGAGGGGCTCCTACGAGCAGTACTTC	CASSQDPGERGSYEQYF	TRBV4-2	17	.	TRBJ2-7	.
TGTGCCAGCCACCCCGGGACAGGGTTTACAGATACGCAGTATTTT	CASHPGTGFTDTQYF	TRBV12-3/TRBV12-4	15	.	TRBJ2-3	TRBD1
TGTGCCAGCAGTGACCAAAGCTCCTACGAGCAGTACTTC	CASSDQSSYEQYF	TRBV6-2/TRBV6-3	13	.	TRBJ2-7	.
TGTGCCACCAGCAGAGAGAAATTGGGAGCCACAGATACGCAGTATTTT	CATSREKLGATDTQYF	TRBV15	16	.	TRBJ2-3	.
TGTGCCAGCAGCGTAGATCCTCATCAGCCCCAGCATTTT	CASSVDPHQPQHF	TRBV9	13	.	TRBJ1-5	.
TGTGCCAGCAGCCAGGGGACAGAGGGATACAATGAGCAGTTCTTC	CASSQGTEGYNEQFF	TRBV4-2	15	.	TRBJ2-1	TRBD1
TGTGCTAGTGCCTCATCTTCCCCGGATCAGCCCCAGCATTTT	CASASSSPDQPQHF	TRBV12-5	14	.	TRBJ1-5	.
TGTGCCAGCAGCCAAGCACTCGGGAACTATGGCTACACCTTC	CASSQALGNYGYTF	TRBV3-1	14	.	TRBJ1-2	.
TGTGCCAGCGGGCTGGGTGCGGACGCCAACGAGCAGTACTTC	CASGLGADANEQYF	TRBV4-2	14	.	TRBJ2-7	.
TGTGCCAGCAGTTACCGGGACTTGGTGAGGGGCTACACCTTC	CASSYRDLVRGYTF	TRBV12-3/TRBV12-4	14	.	TRBJ1-2	.
TGCAGTGCTAGGGGCCTTGGACTAGCGGACTACGAGCAGTACTTC	CSARGLGLADYEQYF	TRBV20-1	15	.	TRBJ2-7	TRBD2
TGTGCCAGCAGCTTAGGAAGCACGGGCGAGATTGGGTCCTACGAGCAGTACTTC	CASSLGSTGEIGSYEQYF	TRBV11-1	18	.	TRBJ2-7	.
TGCAGTGCTAGTGTCTCGGGCCAGGCCTCCTATGGCTACACCTTC	CSASVSGQASYGYTF	TRBV20-1	15	.	TRBJ1-2	.
TGTGCCAGCAGCTTAGAACTTAATGGCAATCAGCCCCAGCATTTT	CASSLELNGNQPQHF	TRBV11-2	15	.	TRBJ1-5	.